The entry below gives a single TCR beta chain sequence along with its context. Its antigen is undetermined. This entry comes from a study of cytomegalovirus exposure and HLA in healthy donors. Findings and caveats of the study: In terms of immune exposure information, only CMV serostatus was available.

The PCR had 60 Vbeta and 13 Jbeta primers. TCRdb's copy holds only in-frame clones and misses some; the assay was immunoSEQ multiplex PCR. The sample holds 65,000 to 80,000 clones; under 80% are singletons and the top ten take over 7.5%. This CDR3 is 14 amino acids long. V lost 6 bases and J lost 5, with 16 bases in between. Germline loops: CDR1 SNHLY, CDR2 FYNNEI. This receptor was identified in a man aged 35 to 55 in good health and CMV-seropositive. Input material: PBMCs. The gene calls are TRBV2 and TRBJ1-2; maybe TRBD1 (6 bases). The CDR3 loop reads CASRPDQGSYGYTF. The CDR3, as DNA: TGTGCCAGCAGGCCCGACCAGGGGTCGTATGGCTACACCTTC.